The next 25 T cell receptor beta chains were all read from a single sample in a study of blood T cell repertoires in COVID-19 (dated by TCRdb to the early 2020s). Libraries came from the immunoSEQ multiplex PCR assay. TCRdb mirrors the immuneACCESS table, restricted to in-frame sequences. Some clones are absent from its copies; in checked studies, under half trace to an unresolved V gene, and the reason for the others is unknown. The sample records around 84,000 clones, 85% of which are singletons. The ten largest make up over 15% of the sample. Sequenced sample: peripheral blood. These receptors were taken from an elderly man with active or convalescent COVID-19.

The chain recombines TRBV5-1 with TRBJ1-4, with 12 bases fitting TRBD1. In germline, CDR1 is SGHRS, CDR2 YFSETQ. The CDR3 runs 18 residues. V trimming: 4 bases; J trimming: 6 bases; junction bases outside the gene matches: 13. The CDR3 DNA is TGCGCCAGCAGCGTCAGCTCCGGGACAGGGGGCAGTGATGAAAAACTGTTTTTT. Amino acid sequence: CASSVSSGTGGSDEKLFF.

The CDR3 spells CSVSASVDTGELFF. CDR3 in DNA: TGCAGCGTTAGTGCTAGCGTCGACACCGGGGAGCTGTTTTTT. The chain links TRBV29-1 to TRBJ2-2; the D gene is possibly TRBD2 (6 bases). Trimming pared 5 bases from V and 3 bases from J, leaving 13 bases between. CDR3 size: 14 residues. Germline CDR1 and CDR2: SQVTM and ANQGSEA.

The chain recombines TRBV12-3 or TRBV12-4 with TRBJ1-6; D is ambiguous. V was cut by 2 bases and J by 7 bases, with 3 bases left in between. The CDR3 loop spans 12 amino acids. In DNA form, the CDR3 reads TGTGCCAGCAGTTTATCGAATTCACCCCTCCACTTT. It yields the protein CASSLSNSPLHF.

The chain has TRBV10-1 and TRBJ2-2; D unclear. CDR1 and CDR2 from the germline V gene are WNHNN and SYGVQD (reference sequence). The CDR3 has 15 amino acids. Trimming took off 4 bases at V and 0 bases at J, with 9 bases between the two ends. The CDR3 DNA sequence: TGCGCCAGCAGTGTGCGGTTCGCGAACACCGGGGAGCTGTTTTTT. Translating gives CASSVRFANTGELFF.

This chain joins TRBV5-6 and TRBJ2-7; D unclear. The CDR3 runs 14 residues. The germline V gene encodes CDR1 SGHDT and CDR2 YYEEEE. The V gene lost 4 bases and the J gene lost 0 bases, with 11 bases spanning the gap. CDR3 protein: CASSPRRSSYEQYV. The CDR3 nucleotides are TGTGCCAGCAGCCCGAGGCGCAGCTCCTACGAGCAGTACGTC.

The rearrangement joins TRBV5-6 to TRBJ1-2; D is possibly TRBD1 (5 bases). V was cut by 4 bases and J by 4 bases, with 11 bases left in between. The CDR3 length is 13 residues. Germline CDR1 SGHDT, CDR2 YYEEEE. CDR3 protein: CASSRLDSYGYTF. CDR3 sequence (DNA): TGTGCCAGCAGCCGACTTGACAGCTATGGCTACACCTTC.

This clone was picked up one time. CDR3 sequence reads: CASSLDFTGQYF. CDR3 DNA: TGTGCCAGCAGCTTAGACTTTACGGGTCAGTACTTC. The rearrangement joins TRBV7-9 to TRBJ2-4; no definite D call. V was shortened by 1 base and J by 12 bases, with 10 bases between the two germline ends. Germline values: CDR1 SEHNR, CDR2 FQNEAQ (reference sequence). This CDR3 spans 12 amino acids.

The rearrangement links TRBV7-9 to TRBJ1-5; D remains ambiguous. The CDR3 contains 14 residues. Trimming removed 4 bases at V and 4 bases at J, with 11 bases between. The V gene's germline CDR1 is SEHNR and CDR2 FQNEAQ (reference sequence). This chain's CDR3 is CASSSPGANQPQHF. The CDR3 DNA sequence: TGTGCCAGCAGCTCCCCGGGTGCTAATCAGCCCCAGCATTTT.

This chain links TRBV10-2 with TRBJ1-4; D is ambiguous. The V end lost 7 bases, the J end lost 5 bases, and 5 bases lay between the germline ends. CDR1 and CDR2 (germline): WSHSY, SAAADI. This CDR3 is built from 11 residues. The DNA of the CDR3 is TGCGCCAGCAAGCACAATGAAAAACTGTTTTTT. This sequence encodes CASKHNEKLFF.

The J gene is TRBJ1-4, the V gene TRBV7-9; unclear D gene. V gave up 3 bases and J gave up 7 bases, with 18 bases separating them. This CDR3 is 16 amino acids long. The germline V gene encodes CDR1 SEHNR and CDR2 FQNEAQ (reference sequence). CDR3 sequence (DNA): TGTGCCAGCAGCTTTGAGGCGGGTCTCACTGGTGAAAAACTGTTTTTT. Residues: CASSFEAGLTGEKLFF.

This CDR3 is CASGQFNEQFF. The CDR3 DNA is TGTGCCAGTGGGCAGTTCAATGAGCAGTTCTTC. The chain joins TRBV7-8 to TRBJ2-1; D is unresolved. The CDR3 is 11 amino acids. V lost 9 bases, J lost 6 bases, and 9 bases lay in between. CDR1 is SGHVS and CDR2 is FQNEAQ in the germline V gene.

This sequence joins TRBV7-9 and TRBJ2-1; 9 nucleotides align to TRBD2. This CDR3 has 14 residues. Germline values: CDR1 SEHNR, CDR2 FQNEAQ (reference sequence). With 0 bases clipped from V and 8 bases from J, the junction kept 2 bases outside the gene matches. The CDR3 here is CASSLAGLAHEQFF. The DNA for the CDR3 is TGTGCCAGCAGCTTAGCGGGACTAGCCCATGAGCAGTTCTTC. Drawing the rest from reference TRBV7-9 and TRBJ2-1, the complete variable domain is DTGVSQNPRHKITKRGQNVTFRCDPISEHNRLYWYRQTLGQGPEFLTYFQNEAQLEKSRLLSDRFSAERPKGSFSTLEIQRTEQGDSAMYLCASSLAGLAHEQFFGPGTRLTVL.

The chain combines TRBV7-6 with TRBJ1-5, with a possible D match to TRBD1 (6 bases). Trimming took 0 bases from V and 7 from J, leaving 13 bases between them. Germline-derived CDR1 and CDR2 are SGHVS and FNYEAQ. The CDR3 sequence is 15 residues long. The DNA for the CDR3 is TGTGCCAGCAGCTTAGCCTCGGGGGGCGAGCAGCCCCAGCATTTT. The encoded protein is CASSLASGGEQPQHF.

The rearrangement links TRBV19 to TRBJ2-3; TRBD1 aligns across 9 bases. Germline CDR1 reads LNHDA; CDR2 reads SQIVND (reference sequence). V lost 2 bases, J lost 3 bases, and 6 bases stayed unmatched. The CDR3 has 16 residues. CDR3 residues: CASSISTGGMTDTQYF. The CDR3 DNA follows: TGTGCCAGTAGTATATCGACAGGGGGTATGACAGATACGCAGTATTTT.

The chain is built from TRBV19 and TRBJ1-5; possibly TRBD1 for D (5 bases). Trimming removed 1 base from V and 2 bases from J, with 12 bases in between. Germline lookup yields CDR1 LNHDA and CDR2 SQIVND (reference sequence). The CDR3 covers 16 residues. CDR3 nucleotide sequence: TGTGCCAGTAGTATAGTTTCGGGGGAGGGCAATCAGCCCCAGCATTTT. It translates to CASSIVSGEGNQPQHF. Full variable domain (remainder filled in from reference TRBV19 and TRBJ1-5): DGGITQSPKYLFRKEGQNVTLSCEQNLNHDAMYWYRQDPGQGLRLIYYSQIVNDFQKGDIAEGYSVSREKKESFPLTVTSAQKNPTAFYLCASSIVSGEGNQPQHFGDGTRLSIL.

The chain recombines TRBV7-9 with TRBJ2-1; TRBD1 aligns across 9 bases. The ends lost 5 bases at V and 7 bases at J; junction bases unmatched: 6. Germline loops: CDR1 SEHNR, CDR2 FQNEAQ (reference sequence). The CDR3 contains 14 residues. For the CDR3, the DNA is TGTGCCAGCAGCCGCCCACAGGGGGCGAATGAGCAGTTCTTC. Translated, it gives CASSRPQGANEQFF.

This clone was seen a single time. This chain links TRBV28 with TRBJ1-3, with 9 bases that match TRBD1. CDR1 MDHEN and CDR2 SYDVKM come from the germline V gene. The CDR3 is 15 amino acids. The trim removed 6 bases at V and 6 bases at J, leaving 9 bases unmatched. The CDR3 DNA reads as TGTGCCAGCAGCCCCCCGACAGGGGGTGAAAACACCATATATTTT. It translates to CASSPPTGGENTIYF.

This chain uses TRBV5-5 with TRBJ2-3; 16 nucleotides agree with TRBD2. Per germline, CDR1 SGHKS and CDR2 YYEKEE (reference sequence). Trimming took 0 bases from V and 3 from J; bases not matched to a gene: 7. CDR3 length: 19 residues. CDR3 nucleotide sequence: TGTGCCAGCAGCTTGGTGGGACTAGCGGGAGGGCTAGGGACAGATACGCAGTATTTT. Protein sequence: CASSLVGLAGGLGTDTQYF.

This sequence joins TRBV6-6 and TRBJ1-2; 10 bases are shared with TRBD1. Germline V gene data show CDR1 as MNHNY and CDR2 as SVGAGI (reference sequence). V shed 6 bases, J shed 3 bases, and the junction held 7 bases outside the gene matches. This CDR3 has 15 amino acids. The chain's CDR3 is CASSTPGQGDYGYTF. CDR3 in DNA: TGTGCCAGCAGCACTCCCGGACAGGGGGACTATGGCTACACCTTC.

The J gene is TRBJ2-1, the V gene TRBV11-2, with 10 nucleotides matching TRBD1. The J segment lost 7 bases and the V segment lost 5 bases, leaving 11 bases of the junction unmatched. The V gene's germline CDR1 is SGHAT and CDR2 FQNNGV. The CDR3 spans 16 residues. The CDR3 spells CASSRPGDRGLNEQFF. The CDR3 DNA reads TGTGCCAGCAGCCGCCCAGGGGACAGGGGACTTAATGAGCAGTTCTTC.

The V call is TRBV7-8, the J call TRBJ1-1; 7 bases are a match to TRBD1. The junction had 8 bases not matched to a gene; V was cut back by 4 bases and J by 3 bases. The germline V gene has CDR1 SGHVS and CDR2 FQNEAQ. This CDR3 is built from 15 residues. The CDR3 protein is CASSSFPTGDTEAFF. In DNA form, the CDR3 reads TGTGCCAGCAGCTCATTCCCAACAGGGGACACTGAAGCTTTCTTT.

The chain recombines TRBV5-1 with TRBJ2-7, with TRBD1 matching over 10 bases. Losses at the gene ends were 0 bases for V and 7 bases for J; bases not matched to a gene: 4. Germline V gives CDR1 SGHRS, CDR2 YFSETQ. This CDR3 region has 14 residues. CDR3 sequence: CASSLGTGGKEQYV. The CDR3 coding sequence is TGCGCCAGCAGCTTGGGGACAGGGGGTAAGGAGCAGTACGTC.

The rearrangement links TRBV3-1 (or the pseudogene TRBV3-2) to TRBJ1-4, with no clear D. The germline V and J ends were trimmed by 1 base and 7 bases, with 13 bases remaining between them. The CDR3 consists of 15 residues. Germline CDR1 LGHDT, CDR2 YNNKEL (reference sequence). The chain's CDR3 is CASSQVVGRGEKLFF. Written as DNA, the CDR3 is TGTGCCAGCAGCCAAGTGGTAGGGCGGGGTGAAAAACTGTTTTTT.

The CDR3 here is CASSERLDRAYNEQFF. The CDR3 DNA sequence: TGCGCCAGCAGTGAGAGGCTTGACAGGGCCTACAATGAGCAGTTCTTC. The gene calls are TRBV10-1 and TRBJ2-1; 7 nucleotides agree with TRBD1. The J segment lost 2 bases and the V segment lost 2 bases, leaving 6 bases of the junction unmatched. From germline, CDR1 is WNHNN and CDR2 SYGVQD (reference sequence). This CDR3 has 16 residues.

The rearrangement uses TRBV5-1 and TRBJ2-3, with D possibly TRBD2 on 5 matching bases. Per germline, CDR1 SGHRS and CDR2 YFSETQ. CDR3 length: 16 residues. V was cut by 8 bases and J by 3 bases, with 22 bases left in between. CDR3 in DNA: TGCGCCAGTACCCGAAGCGGAGGCCGTCCGACAGATACGCAGTATTTT. It encodes CASTRSGGRPTDTQYF. The full variable domain, with the rest looked up from reference TRBV5-1 and TRBJ2-3, is KAGVTQTPRYLIKTRGQQVTLSCSPISGHRSVSWYQQTPGQGLQFLFEYFSETQRNKGNFPGRFSGRQFSNSRSEMNVSTLELGDSALYLCASTRSGGRPTDTQYFGPGTRLTVL.